This TCR beta chain stems from a study of T cells in women clearing cervical HPV infection. In the study overall: Cases' blood sampling followed lesion detection by median around 160 days (90 to 200).

A note on this clone: The read ends 3 residues shy of where the CDR3 ends; the end is completed using the germline J gene.

Measured with immunoSEQ multiplex PCR; TCRdb has only the in-frame clones, and not every one. Its listing shows approximately 32,000 clones. The ends lost 1 base at V and 2 bases at J; junction bases unmatched: 3. The CDR3 sequence is 16 residues long. Germline CDR1 and CDR2: MNHEY and SVGEGT. The chain links TRBV6-2 or TRBV6-3 to TRBJ2-3, with 10 bases that match TRBD2. The sequenced material came from blood buffy coat. This receptor was identified in a woman between 18 and 70 years old with a cervical HPV16 infection that either progressed to CIN3+ or cleared (not recorded which). Incomplete CDR3 DNA: TGTGCCAGCAGTTACTTAGCGGGGGGCCCCACAGATACG. Encoded protein: CASSYLAGGPTDT. The entire CDR3 reads CASSYLAGGPTDTQYF.